Following are 22 T cell receptor beta chains from one sample sequenced in a study of shared clonotypes between healthy human individuals. The method was immunoSEQ multiplex PCR; TCRdb's version includes in-frame clones alone and lacks a portion of them. This table holds approximately 1.4 million clones, nearly 99% found once. What was sequenced was naive CD4+ T cells sorted from blood. Subset in this sample: CD45RA+ positively selected. These receptor sequences come from a man aged 25-40 years in good health.

The chain couples TRBV6-5 to TRBJ2-5; D is possibly TRBD1 or TRBD2 (6 bases each). This CDR3 region has 15 residues. Germline loops: CDR1 MNHEY, CDR2 SVGAGI. V was clipped by 3 bases and J by 7 bases, with 18 bases between them. For the CDR3, the DNA is TGTGCCAGCAGTTATTTGGGGGGCTCCCCGGGGACCCAGTACTTC. Encoded protein: CASSYLGGSPGTQYF.

This clone was counted between two and nine times. The chain has TRBV7-9 and TRBJ1-1, with D possibly TRBD1 on 6 matching bases. Germline V gene lookup returns CDR1 SEHNR and CDR2 FQNEAQ (reference sequence). V was trimmed by 5 bases and J by 11 bases, leaving 18 bases between them. This CDR3 region has 13 residues. The CDR3 here is CASSKSGTLVAFF. The CDR3, as DNA: TGTGCCAGCAGCAAATCCGGGACATTAGTGGCTTTCTTT.

The chain has TRBV7-2 and TRBJ2-7, with 9 bases fitting TRBD1. Trimming removed 5 bases from V and 1 base from J; junction bases left unmatched: 3. The germline V gene has CDR1 SGHTA and CDR2 FQGNSA. CDR3 size: 14 residues. DNA for the CDR3: TGTGCCAGCAGCACGACAGGGGGGTCCTACGAGCAGTACTTC. Protein product: CASSTTGGSYEQYF.

The J gene is TRBJ2-1, the V gene TRBV11-3; D not resolved. This CDR3 is 14 amino acids long. V was pared by 3 bases and J by 7 bases, with 13 bases between. CDR1 SGHNT and CDR2 YENEEA come from the germline V gene. The DNA for the CDR3 is TGTGCCAGCAGCTTTGATTTCGCAGGAAATGAGCAGTTCTTC. This translates into CASSFDFAGNEQFF.

The chain combines TRBV7-9 with TRBJ2-7, with 13 nucleotides matching TRBD2. CDR3 size: 17 residues. The V and J ends lost 3 bases and 5 bases, in that order; junction bases with no gene match: 10. In germline, CDR1 is SEHNR, CDR2 FQNEAQ (reference sequence). The CDR3 nucleotides are TGTGCCAGCAGCTTCCCGGGACTAGCGGGACCCCATGACGAGCAGTACTTC. It specifies CASSFPGLAGPHDEQYF.

This CDR3 is CASSGGENQPQHF. The CDR3 DNA reads as TGTGCCAGCTCAGGGGGGGAAAATCAGCCCCAGCATTTT. The V gene is TRBV6-6, the J gene TRBJ1-5; 7 bases agree with TRBD1. The V gene end was trimmed by 8 bases and the J gene end by 4 bases; junction bases not matched to a gene: 5. The CDR3 contains 13 residues. From germline, CDR1 is MNHNY and CDR2 SVGAGI (reference sequence).

The chain recombines TRBV2 with TRBJ1-2; 11 bases fit TRBD1. The V gene's germline CDR1 is SNHLY and CDR2 FYNNEI. This CDR3 has 14 residues. The junction had 9 bases not matched to a gene; V was cut back by 7 bases and J by 8 bases. The CDR3 is CASNRGQGEGGYTF. DNA of the CDR3: TGTGCCAGCAACCGGGGACAGGGGGAAGGAGGCTACACCTTC.

This rearrangement joins TRBV9 to TRBJ2-7, with TRBD2 as a possible D gene (5 bases). CDR3 length: 13 residues. Per the germline V gene, CDR1 is SGDLS and CDR2 is YYNGEE. The V end lost 4 bases, the J end lost 5 bases, and 13 bases lay between the germline ends. In DNA form, the CDR3 reads TGTGCCAGCAGCAAGGGTCTCGGGGACGAGCAGTACTTC. This gives the protein CASSKGLGDEQYF.

The rearrangement joins TRBV2 to TRBJ2-3, with D uncertain. Germline V gene lookup returns CDR1 SNHLY and CDR2 FYNNEI. The CDR3 is 12 residues long. The V and J ends lost 6 bases and 5 bases respectively, with 9 bases between them. The CDR3 loop reads CASRDPGDTQYF. Written as DNA, the CDR3 is TGTGCCAGCAGAGACCCGGGAGATACGCAGTATTTT.

V is TRBV5-6 and J is TRBJ2-2, with D possibly being TRBD1 (6 bases). This CDR3 comprises 16 residues. Germline assignment: CDR1 SGHDT and CDR2 YYEEEE. V lost 0 bases, J lost 1 base, and 10 bases lay in between. The CDR3 spells CASSLVGGKNTGELFF. CDR3 sequence (DNA): TGTGCCAGCAGCTTGGTTGGGGGCAAGAACACCGGGGAGCTGTTTTTT.

The DNA of the CDR3 is TGTGCCAGCTCACCTGGCGGGAGAGGTAATGAGCAGTTCTTC. Amino acids: CASSPGGRGNEQFF. The chain employs TRBV18 and TRBJ2-1; TRBD2 agrees at 7 bases. CDR1 and CDR2 (germline): KGHSH, LQKENI. The CDR3 extends over 14 amino acids. V dropped 3 bases and J dropped 7; count of bases not matched to a gene: 6.

Remarks on this clone: Other DNA sequences in this specimen translate into the identical CDR3. The chain employs TRBV18 and TRBJ2-7, with D hard to call. Trimming shortened V by 2 bases and J by 2 bases, and 7 bases separated the two germline ends. CDR1 KGHSH and CDR2 LQKENI come from the germline V gene. The CDR3 covers 13 residues. DNA of the CDR3: TGTGCCAGCTCACCAAGCCGGACCTACGAGCAGTACTTC. Translation gives CASSPSRTYEQYF.

The J gene is TRBJ1-2, the V gene TRBV7-2, with 9 bases aligning to TRBD1. V trimming: 2 bases; J trimming: 4 bases; junction bases outside the gene matches: 5. This CDR3 has 15 amino acids. Germline V gene data show CDR1 as SGHTA and CDR2 as FQGNSA. As DNA, the CDR3 is TGTGCCAGCAGCTTAAGGGGGACAGGGTTCTATGGCTACACCTTC. Translated: CASSLRGTGFYGYTF.

The rearrangement links TRBV20-1 to TRBJ1-2, with D unresolved. This CDR3 comprises 11 residues. The V end lost 3 bases, the J end lost 7 bases, and 9 bases lay between the germline ends. The germline V gene has CDR1 DFQATT and CDR2 SNEGSKA (reference sequence). The CDR3 DNA reads TGCAGTGCTAGCTGGGTTGGTGGCTACACCTTC. Its translation: CSASWVGGYTF.

The V gene is TRBV30, the J gene TRBJ2-2, with D tentatively TRBD2 (5 bases). Germline V gene data show CDR1 as GTSNPN and CDR2 as SVGIG (reference sequence). Trimming shortened V by 0 bases and J by 4 bases, and 9 bases separated the two germline ends. The length of the CDR3 is 14 residues. CDR3 loop: CAWSVLGSTGELFF. In nucleotides, the CDR3 is TGTGCCTGGAGTGTACTGGGGAGCACCGGGGAGCTGTTTTTT.

The chain combines TRBV11-2 with TRBJ2-5; D is ambiguous. The CDR3 is 15 residues long. Germline V gene lookup returns CDR1 SGHAT and CDR2 FQNNGV. The germline V and J ends were trimmed by 3 bases and 2 bases, with 13 bases remaining between them. The CDR3 here is CASSLRGYRQETQYF. The CDR3 region has the DNA TGTGCCAGCAGCTTGCGCGGATACAGACAAGAGACCCAGTACTTC.

Only one count was recorded for this clone. The J gene is TRBJ2-1, the V gene TRBV9; TRBD1 matches 7 bases. J gave up 3 bases and V 3 bases, and 3 bases lay outside the gene matches. The CDR3 runs 14 residues. CDR1 SGDLS and CDR2 YYNGEE come from the germline V gene. In nucleotides, the CDR3 is TGTGCCAGCAGCGGAGGGGGCTTCTACAATGAGCAGTTCTTC. This encodes CASSGGGFYNEQFF.

The chain uses TRBV30 and TRBJ1-1; D perhaps matches TRBD1 (6 bases). V gave up 1 base and J gave up 0 bases, with 9 bases separating them. Germline V gene data show CDR1 as GTSNPN and CDR2 as SVGIG (reference sequence). This CDR3 has 14 residues. The CDR3 DNA sequence: TGTGCCTGGAGTGGGGGGGCCATGAACACTGAAGCTTTCTTT. This encodes CAWSGGAMNTEAFF.

V usage is TRBV28 and J usage is TRBJ1-5, with D maybe TRBD1 (5 bases). V was trimmed by 4 bases and J by 1 base, leaving 14 bases between them. CDR3 length equals 16 residues. The germline CDR1 and CDR2 sequences are MDHEN and SYDVKM. Here the CDR3 DNA reads TGTGCCAGCAGTTCCAGACAGCGCGGAAGCAATCAGCCCCAGCATTTT. This gives the protein CASSSRQRGSNQPQHF.

V is TRBV28 and J is TRBJ2-1; D might be TRBD1 (5 bases). CDR3 size: 15 residues. The germline V gene encodes CDR1 MDHEN and CDR2 SYDVKM. V was trimmed by 4 bases and J by 6 bases, leaving 16 bases between them. Written as DNA, the CDR3 is TGTGCCAGCAGTTCGTACAGGCTTGACCGCAATGAGCAGTTCTTC. Its translation: CASSSYRLDRNEQFF.

The chain combines TRBV5-5 with TRBJ1-2; D unclear. Germline V lookup: CDR1 SGHKS, CDR2 YYEKEE (reference sequence). This CDR3 region has 15 residues. V was clipped by 0 bases and J by 7 bases, with 16 bases between them. In nucleotides, the CDR3 is TGTGCCAGCAGCTTGGAGCCAGGTGTATCCCCTGGCTACACCTTC. Its protein is CASSLEPGVSPGYTF.

J is TRBJ2-7 and V is TRBV9; 9 bases are shared with TRBD2. CDR3 length: 14 residues. CDR1 is SGDLS, CDR2 YYNGEE, per germline. Germline trimming cut 0 bases from V and 4 bases from J; bases unmatched to any gene: 2. Here the CDR3 reads CASSVASGNYEQYF. Written as DNA, the CDR3 is TGTGCCAGCAGCGTAGCTAGCGGGAATTACGAGCAGTACTTC.